What follows are 7 T cell receptor beta chains derived from one specimen sequenced in a study of memory CD4+ T cells and cytomegalovirus serostatus. Single viable CD3+CD4+CD8-CD45RO+ cells were sorted as the memory CD4+ T cells. TCRdb keeps only in-frame clones here, not all; method: immunoSEQ multiplex PCR. The sample carries some 50,000 clones, around four fifths recorded once. Sample: memory CD4+ T cells from blood. Receptors were obtained from an adult in good health and CMV-seronegative.

Only one count was recorded for this clone. V and J are TRBV2 and TRBJ1-5; D possibly corresponds to TRBD1 (6 bases). CDR1 is SNHLY, CDR2 FYNNEI, per germline. This CDR3 has 16 amino acids. The V and J ends lost 5 bases and 3 bases respectively, with 17 bases between them. CDR3 amino acids: CASSRQGIVSNQPQHF. The CDR3 nucleotides are TGTGCCAGCAGTCGGCAGGGGATTGTTTCCAATCAGCCCCAGCATTTT.

The count of this clone is one. This chain's CDR3 is CASSQMLHSEAFF. In DNA form, the CDR3 reads TGTGCCAGCAGCCAAATGTTGCATTCTGAAGCTTTCTTT. The chain combines TRBV14 with TRBJ1-1; unclear D gene. Germline CDR1 and CDR2: SGHDN and FVKESK. Deletions cut 2 bases from V and 6 bases from J, with 10 bases between. CDR3 length: 13 amino acids.

This CDR3 reads CASSIVSNYEQYF. CDR3 sequence (DNA): TGTGCCAGTAGTATAGTTTCCAACTACGAGCAGTACTTC. V gene TRBV19 combines with J gene TRBJ2-7; no firm D call. The V end was cut by 1 base, the J end by 3 bases, with 7 bases between. There are 13 residues in the CDR3. CDR1 LNHDA and CDR2 SQIVND come from the germline V gene (reference sequence). Complete variable domain (other parts from reference TRBV19 and TRBJ2-7): DGGITQSPKYLFRKEGQNVTLSCEQNLNHDAMYWYRQDPGQGLRLIYYSQIVNDFQKGDIAEGYSVSREKKESFPLTVTSAQKNPTAFYLCASSIVSNYEQYFGPGTRLTVT.

This clone was observed a handful of times. The V gene is TRBV20-1, the J gene TRBJ1-1; D is uncertain. The CDR3 has 11 residues. The germline V gene has CDR1 DFQATT and CDR2 SNEGSKA (reference sequence). V lost 4 bases and J 5 bases, leaving 8 bases between the germline ends. Written as DNA, the CDR3 is TGCAGTGCTACCGGAGGGACTGAAGCTTTCTTT. The encoded protein is CSATGGTEAFF.

This clone was counted between two and nine times. The gene calls are TRBV9 and TRBJ2-1, with D unclear. Looked up from germline, CDR1 is SGDLS and CDR2 is YYNGEE. This CDR3 comprises 13 residues. V lost 0 bases to trimming and J lost 6 bases, with 7 bases between them. For the CDR3, the DNA is TGTGCCAGCAGCGTAGCGCCCACCAATGAGCAGTTCTTC. Encoded protein: CASSVAPTNEQFF.

The V and J genes are TRBV4-3 and TRBJ1-1; a possible D gene is TRBD1 (5 bases). Per germline, CDR1 LGHNA and CDR2 YSLEER. Trimming pared 1 base from V and 4 bases from J, leaving 13 bases between. The CDR3 is 15 amino acids. The CDR3 DNA follows: TGCGCCAGCAGCCAAGTTTATCCAGGGTCCACTGAAGCTTTCTTT. Its protein product is CASSQVYPGSTEAFF.

The V and J genes are TRBV9 and TRBJ2-7, with TRBD1 as a possible D gene (5 bases). Per the germline V gene, CDR1 is SGDLS and CDR2 is YYNGEE. The CDR3 is 15 residues long. Trimming removed 1 base at V and 7 bases at J, with 18 bases between. CDR3 loop: CASSVMQGPSGEQYF. In DNA, the CDR3 is TGTGCCAGCAGCGTAATGCAGGGCCCTTCAGGGGAGCAGTACTTC. Using reference TRBV9 and TRBJ2-7 for the parts outside the CDR3, the full variable domain is DSGVTQTPKHLITATGQRVTLRCSPRSGDLSVYWYQQSLDQGLQFLIQYYNGEERAKGNILERFSAQQFPDLHSELNLSSLELGDSALYFCASSVMQGPSGEQYFGPGTRLTVT.